These 15 T cell receptor beta chains share one sample of origin, sequenced in a study of blood T cell repertoires in COVID-19. Using immunoSEQ multiplex PCR, the repertoire was profiled, and TCRdb retains in-frame clones only, with some absent. The sample lists about 33,000 clones, 88% occurring once. The sequenced material came from peripheral blood. Source of these receptors: a human donor in a cohort sampled during active COVID-19.

The chain couples TRBV12-3 or TRBV12-4 to TRBJ1-5, with unresolved D. V was cut by 1 base and J by 5 bases, with 6 bases left in between. The CDR3 contains 13 residues. The DNA of the CDR3 is TGTGCCAGCAGTTTAGTGGCGGATCAGCCCCAGCATTTT. It is translated as CASSLVADQPQHF.

The chain employs TRBV6-5 and TRBJ1-6; 8 positions match TRBD1. The CDR3 length is 14 residues. The V gene end was trimmed by 9 bases and the J gene end by 7 bases; junction bases not matched to a gene: 8. Per germline, CDR1 MNHEY and CDR2 SVGAGI. CDR3: CASSGGWANSPLHF. The CDR3 DNA is TGTGCCAGTTCAGGGGGCTGGGCGAATTCACCCCTCCACTTT.

V usage is TRBV5-6 and J usage is TRBJ2-7; 9 positions agree with TRBD2. J was trimmed by 2 bases and V by 1 base; bases with no gene match: 4. There are 15 residues in the CDR3. The germline gives CDR1 SGHDT, CDR2 YYEEEE. The DNA of the CDR3 is TGTGCCAGCAGCTTGAGAGGCGGGAGGGCCTACGAGCAGTACTTC. Its protein product is CASSLRGGRAYEQYF.

DNA for the CDR3: TGTGCCAGCAGTTACAGGACAGGTTTGGGGTACGAGCAGTACTTC. The encoded protein is CASSYRTGLGYEQYF. The rearrangement links TRBV6-5 to TRBJ2-7; 7 nucleotides agree with TRBD1. Germline CDR1 and CDR2: MNHEY and SVGAGI. The CDR3 extends over 15 amino acids. With V trimmed by 2 bases and J by 4 bases, 8 bases remained unmatched.

Sample share makes this clone medium-sized. The chain recombines TRBV28 with TRBJ2-2, with TRBD1 matching 9 bases. V lost 6 bases to trimming and J lost 0 bases; unmatched junction nucleotides: 2. Germline CDR1 MDHEN, CDR2 SYDVKM. This CDR3 has 15 residues. As DNA, the CDR3 is TGTGCCAGCAGGCGACAGGGGGCGAACACCGGGGAGCTGTTTTTT. Translating gives CASRRQGANTGELFF.

This clone was detected a few times. The chain combines TRBV11-3 with TRBJ2-5; 7 positions agree with TRBD1. This CDR3 is 13 amino acids long. Germline V CDR1 and CDR2: SGHNT, YENEEA. The trim removed 5 bases at V and 2 bases at J, leaving 2 bases unmatched. The CDR3, as DNA: TGTGCCAGCAGCCCGGACAGGCAAGAGACCCAGTACTTC. Its protein is CASSPDRQETQYF.

The V call is TRBV10-2, the J call TRBJ2-5; TRBD1 might be the D (6 bases). The CDR3 contains 14 residues. V lost 5 bases, J lost 2 bases, and 12 bases lay in between. Germline V gives CDR1 WSHSY, CDR2 SAAADI. The CDR3 DNA reads as TGCGCCAGCAGTCCGATCGGGACACAAGAGACCCAGTACTTC. Protein: CASSPIGTQETQYF.

The chain couples TRBV9 to TRBJ1-4, with 7 bases fitting TRBD1. V trimming: 6 bases; J trimming: 5 bases; junction bases outside the gene matches: 10. From germline, CDR1 is SGDLS and CDR2 YYNGEE. This CDR3 contains 15 residues. The CDR3 spells CASNPLGQRNEKLFF. For the CDR3, the DNA is TGTGCCAGCAATCCCCTGGGACAGAGAAATGAAAAACTGTTTTTT.

The chain combines TRBV5-6 with TRBJ2-1, with 8 bases aligning to TRBD1. Unmatched junction bases numbered 9, after V lost 1 base and J lost 6 bases. CDR3 length: 16 residues. Per the germline V gene, CDR1 is SGHDT and CDR2 is YYEEEE. The CDR3 DNA reads as TGTGCCAGCAGCTTGATTGGGGACAGGCCAGGCAATGAGCAGTTCTTC. As protein: CASSLIGDRPGNEQFF.

This chain links TRBV20-1 with TRBJ2-1; 7 nucleotides align to TRBD2. Trimming cost V 5 bases and J 12 bases; bases outside gene matches: 7. The germline V gene encodes CDR1 DFQATT and CDR2 SNEGSKA (reference sequence). CDR3 length: 11 amino acids. The CDR3 loop reads CSASAGVGQFF. The CDR3 DNA follows: TGCAGTGCTTCTGCGGGAGTCGGGCAGTTCTTC.

The chain recombines TRBV27 with TRBJ2-1; 7 bases align to TRBD2. CDR3 length: 17 amino acids. Germline loops: CDR1 MNHEY, CDR2 SMNVEV (reference sequence). V shed 1 base, J shed 6 bases, and the junction held 12 bases outside the gene matches. CDR3 DNA: TGTGCCAGCAGTTTATATTTTTGGGGGGAGGGCCGCAATGAGCAGTTCTTC. Its translation is CASSLYFWGEGRNEQFF.

The CDR3 here is CASSSGGETEAFF. CDR3 sequence (DNA): TGTGCCAGTAGTAGTGGTGGGGAGACTGAAGCTTTCTTT. V gene TRBV19 combines with J gene TRBJ1-1; no clear D gene. Germline V gives CDR1 LNHDA, CDR2 SQIVND (reference sequence). The V end lost 4 bases, the J end lost 5 bases, and 11 bases lay between the germline ends. This CDR3 is 13 amino acids long.

J is TRBJ1-2 and V is TRBV7-9; 10 bases agree with TRBD1. From germline, CDR1 is SEHNR and CDR2 FQNEAQ (reference sequence). The CDR3 is 14 amino acids. J gave up 7 bases and V 4 bases, and 6 bases lay outside the gene matches. The CDR3: CASSYSGQGSGYTF. CDR3 in DNA: TGTGCCAGCAGCTACTCGGGACAGGGGTCTGGCTACACCTTC.

This chain links TRBV12-3 or TRBV12-4 with TRBJ2-5; TRBD2 might be the D (7 bases). The ends were cut back, 3 bases at V and 5 bases at J, with 10 bases in the middle. The CDR3 has 13 residues. CDR3 in amino acids: CASSFGGLETQYF. CDR3 in DNA: TGTGCCAGCAGTTTCGGGGGGCTGGAGACCCAGTACTTC.

This chain joins TRBV10-2 and TRBJ2-5, with TRBD2 identical over 8 bases. V was pared by 6 bases and J by 4 bases, with 7 bases of the junction left unmatched. Per germline, CDR1 WSHSY and CDR2 SAAADI. There are 14 residues in the CDR3. The CDR3 reads CASSPGGARETQYF. CDR3 DNA: TGCGCCAGCAGCCCCGGGGGGGCCCGAGAGACCCAGTACTTC.